The 27 T cell receptor beta chains given below trace back to one sample, sequenced in a study of blood T cell repertoires in COVID-19. Generated by immunoSEQ multiplex PCR, the TCRdb table keeps only in-frame clones and is missing some. Found here are about 180,000 clones, nearly 80% of them singletons; the top ten hold 26%. Specimen: peripheral blood. The receptors come from a woman in her 70s with acute or convalescent COVID-19.

The V call is TRBV7-3, the J call TRBJ2-3, with D unresolved. V lost 2 bases, J lost 2 bases, and 11 bases lay in between. Germline CDR1 and CDR2: SGHTA and FQGTGA. The length of the CDR3 is 15 residues. The CDR3 spells CASSLAATNTDTQYF. As DNA, the CDR3 is TGTGCCAGCAGCTTAGCCGCGACAAACACAGATACGCAGTATTTT.

The J gene is TRBJ2-1, the V gene TRBV24-1; D uncertain. Trimming stripped 3 bases from V and 9 bases from J, with 5 bases between. The CDR3 extends over 11 amino acids. Germline V gene data show CDR1 as KGHDR and CDR2 as SFDVKD. For the CDR3, the DNA is TGTGCCACCAGTGATACGGGTGAGCAGTTCTTC. Its protein is CATSDTGEQFF.

This rearrangement joins TRBV5-4 to TRBJ2-2; D gene uncertain. The germline V gene has CDR1 SGHNT and CDR2 YYREEE (reference sequence). This CDR3 contains 14 residues. V was shortened by 5 bases and J by 6 bases, with 14 bases between the two germline ends. CDR3 residues: CASSWALSSGELFF. CDR3 DNA: TGTGCCAGCAGTTGGGCGTTGAGTTCCGGGGAGCTGTTTTTT.

The rearrangement joins TRBV9 to TRBJ1-2, with D possibly TRBD1 on 5 matching bases. This CDR3 is 11 amino acids long. Germline V gives CDR1 SGDLS, CDR2 YYNGEE. The V end was cut by 5 bases, the J end by 4 bases, with 6 bases between. The CDR3 region has the DNA TGTGCCAGCAGGGACACCTATGGCTACACCTTC. Protein sequence: CASRDTYGYTF.

V is TRBV15 and J is TRBJ2-2, with a tentative D call TRBD1 (6 bases). The CDR3 contains 17 residues. V was pared by 0 bases and J by 5 bases, with 16 bases between. Per the germline V gene, CDR1 is LNHNV and CDR2 is YYDKDF (reference sequence). This CDR3 is CATSREAGTSSTGELFF. The CDR3 coding sequence is TGTGCCACCAGCAGAGAAGCCGGGACATCGTCAACCGGGGAGCTGTTTTTT. Variable domain in full (rest from reference TRBV15 and TRBJ2-2): DAMVIQNPRYQVTQFGKPVTLSCSQTLNHNVMYWYQQKSSQAPKLLFHYYDKDFNNEADTPDNFQSRRPNTSFCFLDIRSPGLGDTAMYLCATSREAGTSSTGELFFGEGSRLTVL.

The rearrangement uses TRBV19 and TRBJ1-1; the D gene is possibly TRBD1 (5 bases). CDR3 length: 15 residues. Germline V CDR1 and CDR2: LNHDA, SQIVND (reference sequence). V was shortened by 1 base and J by 1 base, with 10 bases between the two germline ends. In DNA form, the CDR3 reads TGTGCCAGTAGTATAGGTGGGGGGACGAACACTGAAGCTTTCTTT. It encodes CASSIGGGTNTEAFF.

This clone was observed a handful of times. CDR3 protein: CASRTTGVGNEQYF. CDR3 nucleotides: TGTGCCAGCAGAACAACAGGGGTTGGCAACGAGCAGTACTTC. This rearrangement joins TRBV11-2 to TRBJ2-7; 7 nucleotides agree with TRBD1. This CDR3 has 14 amino acids. CDR1 SGHAT and CDR2 FQNNGV come from the germline V gene. Trimming cost V 6 bases and J 5 bases; bases outside gene matches: 10.

CDR3 sequence: CSVDRVSYNEQFF. In DNA, the CDR3 is TGCAGCGTTGACCGGGTATCCTACAATGAGCAGTTCTTC. The chain combines TRBV29-1 with TRBJ2-1; no reliable D call. The CDR3 has 13 residues. V lost 3 bases and J lost 1, with 7 bases in between. The germline CDR1 and CDR2 sequences are SQVTM and ANQGSEA.

This clone was observed a handful of times. The chain joins TRBV10-3 to TRBJ2-7, with 11 bases that match TRBD2. This CDR3 has 14 residues. J was trimmed by 4 bases and V by 6 bases; bases with no gene match: 5. Germline loops: CDR1 ENHRY, CDR2 SYGVKD. CDR3 protein: CAIRQGLADYEQYF. In DNA, the CDR3 is TGTGCCATCAGACAGGGACTAGCGGATTACGAGCAGTACTTC.

The V and J genes are TRBV5-1 and TRBJ2-5, with 12 bases matching TRBD2. The CDR3 runs to 16 residues. The trim removed 5 bases at V and 4 bases at J, leaving 9 bases unmatched. Germline CDR1 is SGHRS and CDR2 is YFSETQ. CDR3 residues: CASRGGPGLAGETQYF. CDR3 in DNA: TGCGCCAGCAGGGGAGGGCCGGGACTAGCGGGAGAGACCCAGTACTTC.

The chain is built from TRBV11-1 and TRBJ2-1, with a possible D match to TRBD2 (5 bases). Germline V lookup: CDR1 SGHAT, CDR2 FQDESV (reference sequence). The V gene lost 3 bases and the J gene lost 9 bases, with 18 bases spanning the gap. The CDR3 consists of 15 residues. CDR3 DNA sequence: TGTGCCAGCAGCTTGTCCGGGGAACGTAATAGTGAGCAGTTCTTC. Translating it yields CASSLSGERNSEQFF.

The J gene is TRBJ2-5, the V gene TRBV7-2; TRBD2 agrees at 7 bases. The germline V gene has CDR1 SGHTA and CDR2 FQGNSA. V dropped 1 base and J dropped 5; count of bases not matched to a gene: 7. The CDR3 loop spans 15 amino acids. CDR3 coding DNA: TGTGCCAGCAGCTTAGTGTCTAGCGGAGCCGAGACCCAGTACTTC. It specifies CASSLVSSGAETQYF.

The chain joins TRBV27 to TRBJ2-7; 7 nucleotides match TRBD1. The germline V gene has CDR1 MNHEY and CDR2 SMNVEV (reference sequence). V shed 0 bases, J shed 3 bases, and the junction held 8 bases outside the gene matches. CDR3 length equals 16 residues. CDR3 loop: CASSLSSPGQNYEQYF. The DNA of the CDR3 is TGTGCCAGCAGTTTATCGAGCCCGGGACAGAACTACGAGCAGTACTTC.

The gene calls are TRBV3-1 (or the pseudogene TRBV3-2) and TRBJ2-1; 9 bases are a match to TRBD1. The CDR3 is 15 residues long. Germline CDR1 reads LGHDT; CDR2 reads YNNKEL (reference sequence). Trimming cost V 7 bases and J 8 bases; bases outside gene matches: 12. The CDR3 loop is CASNLRGTGSHEQFF. The DNA of the CDR3 is TGTGCCAGCAACCTTCGCGGGACAGGGAGCCATGAGCAGTTCTTC.

The V and J genes are TRBV19 and TRBJ1-5; D unclear. The CDR3 covers 15 residues. V lost 4 bases and J 2 bases, leaving 12 bases between the germline ends. CDR1 and CDR2 from the germline V gene are LNHDA and SQIVND (reference sequence). CDR3 loop: CASSTSGEGNQPQHF. Here the CDR3 DNA reads TGTGCCAGTAGTACGAGTGGGGAGGGCAATCAGCCCCAGCATTTT.

In this sample, this clone turned up a few times. The J gene is TRBJ1-4, the V gene TRBV30; 8 bases line up with TRBD1. The ends lost 1 base at V and 5 bases at J; junction bases unmatched: 3. CDR3 length: 14 residues. The germline gives CDR1 GTSNPN, CDR2 SVGIG (reference sequence). The CDR3 DNA sequence: TGTGCCTGGAGTGCGGGGACAGGAAATGAAAAACTGTTTTTT. This gives the protein CAWSAGTGNEKLFF.

The rearrangement joins TRBV7-3 to TRBJ2-1; the match to TRBD2 covers 12 bases. CDR3 length: 14 amino acids. V shed 4 bases, J shed 11 bases, and the junction held 6 bases outside the gene matches. CDR1 and CDR2 from the germline V gene are SGHTA and FQGTGA. The CDR3, as DNA: TGTGCCAGCAGCTCCGGGCTAGCGGGAGGGAAGCAGTTCTTC. Its protein is CASSSGLAGGKQFF.

The V gene is TRBV18, the J gene TRBJ2-2, with D perhaps matching TRBD2 (5 bases). The CDR3 extends over 16 amino acids. Germline CDR1 KGHSH, CDR2 LQKENI. Trimming left V 2 bases short and J 4 bases short, with 14 bases between. CDR3 in DNA: TGTGCCAGCTCACCATACTTAGTGGGGAGCACCGGGGAGCTGTTTTTT. Encoded protein: CASSPYLVGSTGELFF.

The gene calls are TRBV2 and TRBJ1-3; D gene ambiguous. The CDR3 runs 14 residues. Trimming left V 3 bases short and J 0 bases short, with 6 bases between. Germline V CDR1 and CDR2: SNHLY, FYNNEI. CDR3 nucleotide sequence: TGTGCCAGCAGTGATGTGTACTCTGGAAACACCATATATTTT. The encoded protein is CASSDVYSGNTIYF.

V is TRBV2 and J is TRBJ1-4; 7 nucleotides line up with TRBD1. Germline CDR1 reads SNHLY; CDR2 reads FYNNEI. This CDR3 comprises 16 residues. The trim removed 5 bases at V and 4 bases at J, leaving 10 bases unmatched. CDR3 DNA: TGTGCCAGCAGTCCAGCGGAGACAGGGTATAATGAAAAACTGTTTTTT. It is translated as CASSPAETGYNEKLFF.

This clone appeared a few times. The junction differs from germline at one of its ends, possibly a read error. The gene calls are TRBV5-6 and TRBJ2-7, with D tentatively TRBD1 (5 bases). The CDR3 runs to 15 residues. Germline-derived CDR1 and CDR2 are SGHDT and YYEEEE. The CDR3 coding sequence is TGTGCCAGCAGCTTGGGTCAGGGTTTTTCCTTCGAGCAGTACTTC. Its protein product is CASSLGQGFSFEQYF.

The rearrangement joins TRBV19 to TRBJ2-1; no clear D. V was trimmed by 7 bases and J by 0 bases, leaving 16 bases between them. From germline, CDR1 is LNHDA and CDR2 SQIVND (reference sequence). This CDR3 contains 16 residues. The CDR3 DNA follows: TGTGCCAGTACCCCCACGAGGTCGAGCTCCTACAATGAGCAGTTCTTC. Its translation: CASTPTRSSSYNEQFF.

The chain carries TRBV12-3 or TRBV12-4 and TRBJ1-5; 8 nucleotides align to TRBD1. The CDR3 has 13 residues. The ends lost 7 bases at V and 7 bases at J; junction bases unmatched: 6. CDR3 loop: CASKPGGAQPQHF. Written as DNA, the CDR3 is TGTGCCAGCAAGCCAGGGGGCGCACAGCCCCAGCATTTT.

This rearrangement joins TRBV30 to TRBJ1-6, with 7 bases matching TRBD1. The CDR3 spans 14 residues. V was pared by 5 bases and J by 9 bases, with 10 bases of the junction left unmatched. Germline V gene data show CDR1 as GTSNPN and CDR2 as SVGIG (reference sequence). The CDR3 DNA is TGTGCCTGGGCCAGAACAGGGGCAGGTTCACCCCTCCACTTT. It encodes CAWARTGAGSPLHF. The full variable domain, rest sourced from reference TRBV30 and TRBJ1-6, is SQTIHQWPATLVQPVGSPLSLECTVEGTSNPNLYWYRQAAGRGLQLLFYSVGIGQISSEVPQNLSASRPQDRQFILSSKKLLLSDSGFYLCAWARTGAGSPLHFGNGTRLTVT.

This chain joins TRBV7-3 and TRBJ2-1, with D unresolved. CDR3 length equals 15 residues. The germline gives CDR1 SGHTA, CDR2 FQGTGA. Trimming took 3 bases from V and 7 from J, leaving 16 bases between them. CDR3 loop: CASSLTATLTNEQFF. CDR3 bases: TGTGCCAGCAGCTTGACCGCAACCCTGACTAATGAGCAGTTCTTC.

There are a few counts of this clone. The gene calls are TRBV5-4 and TRBJ2-1; D gene uncertain. Germline V gene lookup returns CDR1 SGHNT and CDR2 YYREEE (reference sequence). There are 16 residues in the CDR3. Trimming removed 0 bases at V and 0 bases at J, with 10 bases between. CDR3 coding DNA: TGTGCCAGCAGCTTGGGAGGAGTGAGCTCCTACAATGAGCAGTTCTTC. As protein: CASSLGGVSSYNEQFF. Full variable domain (missing parts from reference TRBV5-4 and TRBJ2-1): ETGVTQSPTHLIKTRGQQVTLRCSSQSGHNTVSWYQQALGQGPQFIFQYYREEENGRGNFPPRFSGLQFPNYSSELNVNALELDDSALYLCASSLGGVSSYNEQFFGPGTRLTVL.

This clone has a handful of counts. This chain uses TRBV3-1 (or the pseudogene TRBV3-2) with TRBJ2-1; 15 bases align to TRBD2. This CDR3 has 15 residues. The V and J ends lost 6 bases and 6 bases, in that order; junction bases with no gene match: 3. CDR1 and CDR2 (germline): LGHDT, YNNKEL (reference sequence). DNA for the CDR3: TGTGCCAGCAGTCGGACTAGCGGGAGGGCCAATGAGCAGTTCTTC. Translated: CASSRTSGRANEQFF.